These 24 T cell receptor beta chains originate from one sample sequenced in a study of blood T cells in healthy people across ages. It was with a sample-barcoded 5' primer and a J-beta primer mix that a second PCR of about 7 to 12 cycles was run. TCRdb itself ran the 5' RACE reads through MiXCR, one entry per CDR3 protein. The sample lists 870,000 or so distinct CDR3 sequences, less than 35% seen once, with around 15% in the top ten. The material sequenced was blood. These receptors all stem from a woman of 80 years or more in good health.

This chain links TRBV28 with TRBJ2-7, with 7 nucleotides matching TRBD1. CDR3 length: 16 residues. The V and J ends lost 5 bases and 5 bases, in that order; junction bases with no gene match: 15. CDR1 and CDR2 from the germline V gene are MDHEN and SYDVKM. CDR3 sequence: CASSLLRGSPRDEQYF. CDR3 DNA sequence: TGTGCCAGCAGTCTTCTCAGGGGGTCCCCTCGGGACGAGCAGTACTTC.

This clonotype was found many times. V and J are TRBV7-8 and TRBJ2-6, with 10 bases fitting TRBD1. Germline CDR1 SGHVS, CDR2 FQNEAQ. The CDR3 is 17 amino acids. The junction had 5 bases not matched to a gene; V was cut back by 4 bases and J by 2 bases. The CDR3: CASSSGQGKPGANVLTF. The CDR3 region has the DNA TGTGCCAGCAGCTCGGGACAGGGGAAGCCTGGGGCCAACGTCCTGACTTTC.

Comment on this clonotype: Being one base from a much bigger clone, this may be a read error. The chain recombines TRBV7-8 with TRBJ2-5, with 11 bases fitting TRBD2. Per germline, CDR1 SGHVS and CDR2 FQNEAQ. The CDR3 has 14 residues. The chain's CDR3 is CTSSLSLAGGTQYF. CDR3 DNA sequence: TGTACCAGCAGCTTAAGCCTAGCGGGGGGGACCCAGTACTTC.

The chain is built from TRBV6-2 or TRBV6-3 and TRBJ2-7; D unresolved. The germline V gene has CDR1 MNHEY and CDR2 SVGEGT. The CDR3 contains 17 residues. Trimming took off 7 bases at V and 2 bases at J, with 24 bases between the two ends. As DNA, the CDR3 is TGTGCCAGCACCCACCAAAAACAACATGACGGAACCTACGAGCAGTACTTC. It yields the protein CASTHQKQHDGTYEQYF.

This clonotype was counted only a few times. This chain uses TRBV5-1 with TRBJ2-7; 7 bases align to TRBD1. Germline loops: CDR1 SGHRS, CDR2 YFSETQ. V lost 0 bases and J lost 6; bases outside the gene matches: 15. This CDR3 is built from 17 residues. Here the CDR3 DNA reads TGCGCCAGCAGCTTGGGTCTACCGACAGGGTATGCCGCCGAGCAGTACTTC. The encoded protein is CASSLGLPTGYAAEQYF.

Only a few counts were recorded for this clonotype. The chain couples TRBV12-3 or TRBV12-4 to TRBJ2-3, with TRBD2 matching 13 bases. The length of the CDR3 is 15 residues. V lost 6 bases to trimming and J lost 4 bases; unmatched junction nucleotides: 4. CDR3 amino acids: CASSMTSGGPDTQYF. The CDR3 region has the DNA TGTGCCAGCAGCATGACTAGCGGGGGGCCAGATACGCAGTATTTT.

J is TRBJ2-3 and V is TRBV11-2; perhaps TRBD1 as D (6 bases). V dropped 6 bases and J dropped 5 bases, with 12 bases sitting between them. From germline, CDR1 is SGHAT and CDR2 FQNNGV. The CDR3 has 13 residues. CDR3 in DNA: TGTGCCAGCAGGACAGGCACCCTAGATACGCAGTATTTT. The encoded protein is CASRTGTLDTQYF. The full variable domain, its missing parts supplied by reference TRBV11-2 and TRBJ2-3, is EAGVAQSPRYKIIEKRQSVAFWCNPISGHATLYWYQQILGQGPKLLIQFQNNGVVDDSQLPKDRFSAERLKGVDSTLKIQPAKLEDSAVYLCASRTGTLDTQYFGPGTRLTVL.

This clonotype has a handful of counts. The rearrangement uses TRBV15 and TRBJ2-1, with 11 bases identical to TRBD1. J lost 5 bases, V lost 1 base, and 4 bases had no gene match. The germline V gene has CDR1 LNHNV and CDR2 YYDKDF (reference sequence). The CDR3 contains 16 residues. Written as DNA, the CDR3 is TGTGCCACCAGCAGAGCCCGGACAGGGGGCCACAATGAGCAGTTCTTC. Protein sequence: CATSRARTGGHNEQFF. The full variable domain, completed using reference TRBV15 and TRBJ2-1, is DAMVIQNPRYQVTQFGKPVTLSCSQTLNHNVMYWYQQKSSQAPKLLFHYYDKDFNNEADTPDNFQSRRPNTSFCFLDIRSPGLGDTAMYLCATSRARTGGHNEQFFGPGTRLTVL.

This chain links TRBV27 with TRBJ2-4; 7 nucleotides line up with TRBD2. Near its end, the DNA agrees better with TRBJ2-7, so the J call may be wrong. The length of the CDR3 is 16 residues. Germline CDR1 reads MNHEY; CDR2 reads SMNVEV (reference sequence). This CDR3 is CASSLASGENSYEQYF. The CDR3 DNA is TGTGCCAGCAGTTTAGCCAGCGGGGAGAACTCCTACGAGCAGTACTTC.

V gene TRBV7-2 combines with J gene TRBJ2-4; 7 bases fit TRBD2. The last part of the DNA fits TRBJ2-7 better; the J call may be wrong. The CDR3 spans 14 residues. The germline gives CDR1 SGHTA, CDR2 FQGNSA. The CDR3 nucleotides read TGTGCCAGCAGCGAAAGGAGGACTAGTCTCGAGCAGTACTTC. It codes for CASSERRTSLEQYF.

V is TRBV5-5 and J is TRBJ2-2, with D perhaps TRBD2 (5 bases). This CDR3 is 15 amino acids long. With 0 bases removed from V and 6 bases from J, the gap between germline ends came to 12 bases. Germline V gene sequence: CDR1 SGHKS, CDR2 YYEKEE (reference sequence). CDR3 DNA sequence: TGTGCCAGCAGCTTGGCGGAGGTTAGGGCCGGGGAGCTGTTTTTT. This sequence encodes CASSLAEVRAGELFF.

This clonotype was observed many times. The chain couples TRBV20-1 to TRBJ2-5; D is perhaps TRBD2 (5 bases). This CDR3 has 11 amino acids. Trimming removed 8 bases at V and 6 bases at J, with 13 bases between. The V gene's germline CDR1 is DFQATT and CDR2 SNEGSKA (reference sequence). The CDR3 DNA follows: TGCAGTCCCAGAGGAGGCCAGACCCAGTACTTC. Amino acids: CSPRGGQTQYF.

The sample holds many counts of this clonotype. The chain employs TRBV20-1 and TRBJ2-1; a weak D match, TRBD2 (6 bases). Germline values: CDR1 DFQATT, CDR2 SNEGSKA (reference sequence). Between the trimmed V and J ends, which lost 2 bases and 5 bases, there was a span of 16 bases. The CDR3 consists of 15 residues. CDR3 in amino acids: CSARTNRDSNNEQFF. CDR3 bases: TGCAGTGCTAGAACTAACCGGGACTCAAACAATGAGCAGTTCTTC.

As to this clonotype: The junction shows a germline mismatch at one end, possibly a read error. This chain connects TRBV7-2 to TRBJ1-5, with 7 positions matching TRBD1. CDR3 size: 15 residues. Germline V gene lookup returns CDR1 SGHTA and CDR2 FQGNSA. Here the CDR3 reads CVSSLGLQGRQPQHF. The CDR3 DNA reads TGTGTCAGCAGCTTAGGACTACAGGGGAGACAGCCCCAGCATTTT.

This clonotype was detected ten times or more. The V call is TRBV6-1, the J call TRBJ2-7, with a possible D match to TRBD1 (5 bases). The V and J ends lost 2 bases and 6 bases respectively, with 17 bases between them. Looked up from germline, CDR1 is MNHNS and CDR2 is SASEGT. The CDR3 runs 15 residues. CDR3 region: CASSEKVAGHGEQYF. The CDR3 DNA follows: TGTGCCAGCAGTGAAAAAGTCGCAGGGCATGGCGAGCAGTACTTC.

Worth noting for this clonotype: Since no conserved phenylalanine or tryptophan closes the CDR3, a read error is the likely cause. The chain is built from TRBV25-1 and TRBJ1-2; 9 bases line up with TRBD1. The CDR3 totals 15 residues. With 2 bases clipped from V and 7 bases from J, the junction kept 8 bases outside the gene matches. Per the germline V gene, CDR1 is MGHDK and CDR2 is SYGVNS. The CDR3 sequence: CASSEHTGGGVGYTC. In DNA form, the CDR3 reads TGTGCCAGCAGTGAACATACAGGGGGCGGGGTTGGCTACACCTGC.

There are a few counts of this clonotype. The chain has TRBV19 and TRBJ2-7, with 7 bases aligning to TRBD2. J was trimmed by 3 bases and V by 4 bases; bases with no gene match: 12. The CDR3 is made up of 16 amino acids. Germline CDR1 LNHDA, CDR2 SQIVND (reference sequence). The CDR3 sequence is CASSTRRVGGDYEQYF. In DNA, the CDR3 is TGTGCCAGTAGTACACGCCGAGTGGGAGGGGACTACGAGCAGTACTTC.

The rearrangement links TRBV20-1 to TRBJ2-6; no definite D call. V shed 5 bases and J shed 2 bases, with 13 bases lying between them. This CDR3 region has 15 residues. Germline values: CDR1 DFQATT, CDR2 SNEGSKA (reference sequence). In DNA, the CDR3 is TGCAGTGCTGGGGAACGTGGAACTGGGGCCAACGTCCTGACTTTC. It yields the protein CSAGERGTGANVLTF.

This clonotype was counted at least ten times. This chain connects TRBV29-1 to TRBJ1-4; tentatively, D is TRBD1 (5 bases). V was pared by 4 bases and J by 2 bases, with 14 bases between. CDR3 length equals 15 residues. Germline assignment: CDR1 SQVTM and CDR2 ANQGSEA. CDR3 amino acids: CSVGGRDPTNEKLFF. CDR3 nucleotides: TGCAGCGTTGGGGGGAGGGACCCCACTAATGAAAAACTGTTTTTT.

This clonotype was detected a few times. A much larger clone differs by one base, so this may be a read error. The V gene is TRBV20-1, the J gene TRBJ1-2, with a tentative D call TRBD1 (6 bases). Trimming removed 0 bases from V and 8 bases from J, with 16 bases in between. Germline CDR1 reads DFQATT; CDR2 reads SNEGSKA (reference sequence). The CDR3 has 14 residues. The CDR3, as DNA: TGCAGTGCTAGAGAGCATCAGGGGCGGTTGGGCTACACCTTC. As protein: CSAREHQGRLGYTF.

The rearrangement joins TRBV7-2 to TRBJ2-1, with TRBD2 identical over 10 bases. The junction had 8 bases not matched to a gene; V was cut back by 5 bases and J by 1 base. Germline CDR1 and CDR2: SGHTA and FQGNSA. The length of the CDR3 is 17 residues. Written as DNA, the CDR3 is TGTGCCAGCAGCCCTACTAGCGGGACCCTTTCCTACAATGAGCAGTTCTTC. Its translation is CASSPTSGTLSYNEQFF.

The V gene is TRBV20-1, the J gene TRBJ2-5; unclear D gene. The germline V and J ends were trimmed by 0 bases and 0 bases, with 14 bases remaining between them. Germline V gene lookup returns CDR1 DFQATT and CDR2 SNEGSKA (reference sequence). The CDR3 has 16 amino acids. CDR3 residues: CSARDVWASDQETQYF. The CDR3 DNA reads as TGCAGTGCTAGAGATGTCTGGGCTTCCGACCAAGAGACCCAGTACTTC.

This clonotype occurred a few times. The rearrangement uses TRBV4-1 and TRBJ1-1, with a possible D match to TRBD1 (6 bases). The germline CDR1 and CDR2 sequences are MGHRA and YSYEKL. This CDR3 contains 17 residues. Trimming cost V 0 bases and J 1 base, with 15 bases left between them. CDR3 bases: TGCGCCAGCAGCCAAGATCCGACAGGCAGTTCGAACACTGAAGCTTTCTTT. This codes for CASSQDPTGSSNTEAFF.

V is TRBV5-1 and J is TRBJ2-1; 7 bases agree with TRBD1. Germline V gives CDR1 SGHRS, CDR2 YFSETQ. The CDR3 has 13 residues. V dropped 4 bases and J dropped 15; count of bases not matched to a gene: 13. The CDR3: CASSLDADGTVFF. The CDR3 DNA reads TGCGCCAGCAGCCTGGACGCAGACGGGACAGTGTTCTTC.